A selection of T cell receptor beta chains follows, all from one sample in a study of T-cell memory formation after mild COVID-19. MiXCR, run by TCRdb on the 5' RACE reads, gives a single entry per CDR3 protein. The sample yields about 110,000 distinct CDR3 sequences, about an eighth seen once. Sequencing was done on a sample of PBMCs or a T cell subset sorted from them (not recorded which). All receptors come from a man aged 18 to 30 who had mild COVID-19 (a few samples of this study predate the infection). Cell type and time point are not known. Each CDR3 is given with its conserved first and last residue. Each record gives: V gene, J gene, D gene, clone size, CDR3 DNA, CDR3 protein. A D gene is named only where the DNA matches it firmly. Rows give clone size only sometimes, using once, few, many, or a class for an expanded clone.

TRBV7-9,TRBJ2-2,NA,many,TGTGCCAGCAGCCCGCCCCCAAGGACGGCACGCACCGGGGAGCTGTTTTTT,CASSPPPRTARTGELFF
TRBV12-3/TRBV12-4,TRBJ2-2,TRBD1,NA,TGTGCCAGCAGGCCAGGGGGCTCGGGCGGGGAGCTGTTTTTT,CASRPGGSGGELFF
TRBV2,TRBJ2-5,NA,NA,TGTGCCAGCAGTGAGTGGGAAGAGACCCAGTACTTC,CASSEWEETQYF
TRBV6-5,TRBJ2-3,TRBD1,few,TGTGCCAGCAGTTACACCGGGACAGGGGTGGATACGCAGTATTTT,CASSYTGTGVDTQYF
TRBV6-5,TRBJ2-2,NA,NA,TGTGCCAGCAGTGTACAGGGAACCGGGGAGCTGTTTTTT,CASSVQGTGELFF
TRBV12-3/TRBV12-4,TRBJ2-6,NA,NA,TGTGCCAGCAGTAAGCATTCCGGCTCACCTGGGGCCAACGTCCTGACTTTC,CASSKHSGSPGANVLTF
TRBV2,TRBJ2-6,NA,few,TGTGCCAGCAGCGAACAAACCTCTGGGGCCAACGTCCTGACTTTC,CASSEQTSGANVLTF
TRBV28,TRBJ1-5,NA,NA,TGTGCCAGCAGTTTCGTAGGGGCTTATAGCAATCAGCCCCAGCATTTT,CASSFVGAYSNQPQHF
TRBV5-5,TRBJ2-1,TRBD1,many,TGTGCCAGCAGCCGAAAGGACAGGGGAGTTGGGGTGTACAATGAGCAGTTCTTC,CASSRKDRGVGVYNEQFF
TRBV12-3/TRBV12-4,TRBJ1-1,NA,few,TGTGCCAGCTCACTGGGGCCGGGACCCGTATCGGAAGCTTTCTTT,CASSLGPGPVSEAFF
TRBV7-9,TRBJ1-2,NA,many,TGTGCCAGCAGTATGGGGCCCGGAAACTATGGCTACACCTTC,CASSMGPGNYGYTF
TRBV4-1,TRBJ1-3,TRBD1,NA,TGCGCCAGCAGCCAGGGTCAGGGGGCAGGAAACACCATATATTTT,CASSQGQGAGNTIYF
TRBV20-1,TRBJ1-2,NA,few,TGCAGTGCTAGGTCGGGGGATGGCTACACCTTC,CSARSGDGYTF
TRBV7-6,TRBJ1-4,NA,NA,TGTGCCAGCAGCTTAAGAGCCGACCAACTGTTTTTT,CASSLRADQLFF
TRBV5-4,TRBJ2-7,TRBD1,once,TGTGCCAGCAGCTTCCAGGGGGTGGGGGAGCAGTACTTC,CASSFQGVGEQYF
TRBV4-2,TRBJ1-2,TRBD1,few,TGTGCCAGCAGCCACCGGACAGGAAACTATGGCTACACCTTC,CASSHRTGNYGYTF
TRBV20-1,TRBJ2-1,TRBD1,NA,TGCAGTGCTAGAGACCTAGCTACAGGGGCGAATGAGCAGTTCTTC,CSARDLATGANEQFF
TRBV6-1,TRBJ2-1,NA,NA,TGTGCCAGCAGTTCCGGGACGGGGTACAATGAGCAGTTCTTC,CASSSGTGYNEQFF
TRBV4-1,TRBJ2-1,NA,NA,TGCGCCAGCAGCCTTACGAGACGGGGGGCTTTGGAGCAGTTCTTC,CASSLTRRGALEQFF
TRBV5-6,TRBJ2-3,TRBD1,few,TGTGCCAGCAGCTTGGCGGGACAGGGACACACAGATACGCAGTATTTT,CASSLAGQGHTDTQYF
TRBV7-2,TRBJ2-5,NA,NA,TGTGCCAGCAGCCCCCCGTATTCCCAAGAGACCCAGTACTTC,CASSPPYSQETQYF
TRBV19,TRBJ2-5,NA,NA,TGTGCCAGTAGTGGCTCGGGACTCCGGGTTAAAGAGACCCAGTACTTC,CASSGSGLRVKETQYF
TRBV6-5,TRBJ2-5,TRBD2,NA,TGTGCCAGCAGCAGGACTAGCGGGGGACAAGAGACCCAGTACTTC,CASSRTSGGQETQYF
TRBV5-4,TRBJ1-1,TRBD1,many,TGTGCCAGCAGTGAAGACAGGGTGAACACTGAAGCTTTCTTT,CASSEDRVNTEAFF
TRBV5-1,TRBJ1-5,TRBD1,many,TGCGCCAGCAGCTCGACAGGGGATCAGCCCCAGCATTTT,CASSSTGDQPQHF
TRBV30,TRBJ1-1,NA,few,TGTGCCTGGCGGCCGGGGGGCCGGAATGTGGCTGAAGCTTTCTTT,CAWRPGGRNVAEAFF
TRBV7-6,TRBJ2-1,TRBD2,few,TGTGCCAGCAGCGCTAGCGGGGGGGGCTACAATGAGCAGTTCTTC,CASSASGGGYNEQFF
TRBV9,TRBJ2-5,NA,NA,TGTGCCAGCAGCGTAGGAGGTTTCGGAGAGACCCAGTACTTC,CASSVGGFGETQYF
TRBV2,TRBJ2-7,TRBD1,NA,TGTGCCACCGAGACAGGGGTTGTGCAGTACTTC,CATETGVVQYF
TRBV10-3,TRBJ2-4,NA,NA,TGTGCCATCAGTGAGTCGGGTGGGGACCTAGCCAAAAACATTCAGTACTTC,CAISESGGDLAKNIQYF
TRBV4-1,TRBJ1-5,NA,few,TGCGCCAGCAGCCAGGGGGGTGCGGGGGTCAATCAGCCCCAGCATTTT,CASSQGGAGVNQPQHF
TRBV6-4,TRBJ2-3,TRBD2,many,TGTGCCAGCAGTGACCTAGCGGGGGGTAGCACAGATACGCAGTATTTT,CASSDLAGGSTDTQYF
TRBV19,TRBJ2-1,TRBD1,few,TGTGCCAGTAGTATGGGACAGGGATCCATAGAGCAGTTCTTC,CASSMGQGSIEQFF
TRBV20-1,TRBJ2-5,NA,few,TGCAGTGCTAGAGATCGGGAGACCCAGTACTTC,CSARDRETQYF
TRBV12-3/TRBV12-4,TRBJ2-2,NA,NA,TGTGCCAGCAGGACTACAGGGATTCGGACCGGGGAGCTGTTTTTT,CASRTTGIRTGELFF